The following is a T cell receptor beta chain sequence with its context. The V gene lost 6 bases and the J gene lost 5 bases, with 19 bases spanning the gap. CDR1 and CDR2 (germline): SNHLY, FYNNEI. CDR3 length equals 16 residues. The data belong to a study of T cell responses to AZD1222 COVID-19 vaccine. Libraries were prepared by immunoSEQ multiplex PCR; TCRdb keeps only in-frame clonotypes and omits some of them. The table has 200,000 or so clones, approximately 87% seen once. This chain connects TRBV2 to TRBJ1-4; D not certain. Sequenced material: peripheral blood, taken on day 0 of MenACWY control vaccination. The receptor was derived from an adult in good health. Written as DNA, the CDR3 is TGTGCCAGCAGGCAGACTCACAGTAATTCAAATGAAAAACTGTTTTTT. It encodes CASRQTHSNSNEKLFF.